The 8 T cell receptor beta chains listed next were all sequenced from one sample in a study of blood T cell repertoires in COVID-19. Sequenced by immunoSEQ multiplex PCR; TCRdb stores in-frame clones only, minus some. The table records some 280,000 clones, around four fifths of them present only once. Sample: peripheral blood. The receptors were gathered from a woman in her fifties or sixties with active or convalescent COVID-19.

The chain joins TRBV28 to TRBJ1-1, with D maybe TRBD1 (6 bases). The CDR3 runs 17 residues. V shed 2 bases and J shed 4 bases, with 20 bases lying between them. Germline-derived CDR1 and CDR2 are MDHEN and SYDVKM. This CDR3 reads CASSLIRRGTLSTEAFF. As DNA, the CDR3 is TGTGCCAGCAGTTTAATCAGAAGGGGGACGTTGAGCACTGAAGCTTTCTTT. The full variable domain, completed using reference TRBV28 and TRBJ1-1, is DVKVTQSSRYLVKRTGEKVFLECVQDMDHENMFWYRQDPGLGLRLIYFSYDVKMKEKGDIPEGYSVSREKKERFSLILESASTNQTSMYLCASSLIRRGTLSTEAFFGQGTRLTVV.

There are a few counts of this clone. This chain connects TRBV9 to TRBJ2-5; D perhaps matches TRBD2 (7 bases). CDR1 SGDLS and CDR2 YYNGEE come from the germline V gene. There are 14 residues in the CDR3. Trimming stripped 4 bases from V and 5 bases from J, with 15 bases between. The CDR3 nucleotides are TGTGCCAGCAGCCAAGGGGGGGCAGAGGAGACCCAGTACTTC. The encoded protein is CASSQGGAEETQYF.

V is TRBV9 and J is TRBJ2-1, with 14 bases fitting TRBD2. The CDR3 spans 19 residues. The germline V gene has CDR1 SGDLS and CDR2 YYNGEE. With 0 bases clipped from V and 8 bases from J, the junction kept 13 bases outside the gene matches. The CDR3: CASSVAGLAGGGRSHEQFF. The CDR3 coding sequence is TGTGCCAGCAGCGTAGCTGGACTAGCGGGAGGTGGGCGGTCCCATGAGCAGTTCTTC.

This clone has only a few counts. The CDR3 region is CSVGAGNGEQYF. The CDR3 DNA reads TGCAGCGTTGGGGCAGGGAATGGCGAGCAGTACTTC. The chain employs TRBV29-1 and TRBJ2-7, with a possible D match to TRBD1 (5 bases). The CDR3 length is 12 residues. Germline CDR1 and CDR2: SQVTM and ANQGSEA. V was shortened by 4 bases and J by 6 bases, with 13 bases between the two germline ends.

This clone was recorded once. This sequence joins TRBV4-2 and TRBJ2-3; TRBD2 matches at 11 bases. Per the germline V gene, CDR1 is LGHNA and CDR2 is YNFKEQ. J gave up 5 bases and V 0 bases, and 13 bases lay outside the gene matches. The CDR3 extends over 19 amino acids. The CDR3 bases are TGTGCCAGCAGCCAAGATCAGGGCAAACTAGCGGGAGCATTAGATACGCAGTATTTT. Its protein is CASSQDQGKLAGALDTQYF.

As DNA, the CDR3 is TGTGCCAGCAGCCCGACTAGCGGGAAAACCCTTGATATAGAGCAGTACTTC. This gives the protein CASSPTSGKTLDIEQYF. The rearrangement joins TRBV11-3 to TRBJ2-7, with 11 bases identical to TRBD2. The CDR3 totals 17 residues. Per germline, CDR1 SGHNT and CDR2 YENEEA. Unmatched junction bases numbered 16, after V lost 5 bases and J lost 7 bases.

This clone was observed a few times. The chain employs TRBV24-1 and TRBJ2-7; tentative D call: TRBD2 (6 bases). The CDR3 length is 14 residues. The germline V gene encodes CDR1 KGHDR and CDR2 SFDVKD. V gave up 2 bases and J gave up 7 bases, with 14 bases separating them. The chain's CDR3 is CATSDWRGTGEQYF. CDR3 in DNA: TGTGCCACCAGTGATTGGAGGGGTACGGGTGAGCAGTACTTC.

This chain connects TRBV7-8 to TRBJ2-4; TRBD2 aligns across 8 bases. In germline, CDR1 is SGHVS, CDR2 FQNEAQ. The CDR3 has 14 residues. The J segment lost 6 bases and the V segment lost 6 bases, leaving 7 bases of the junction unmatched. The CDR3 is CASSSMRGANIQYF. The DNA of the CDR3 is TGTGCCAGCAGTTCCATGCGGGGGGCAAACATTCAGTACTTC.